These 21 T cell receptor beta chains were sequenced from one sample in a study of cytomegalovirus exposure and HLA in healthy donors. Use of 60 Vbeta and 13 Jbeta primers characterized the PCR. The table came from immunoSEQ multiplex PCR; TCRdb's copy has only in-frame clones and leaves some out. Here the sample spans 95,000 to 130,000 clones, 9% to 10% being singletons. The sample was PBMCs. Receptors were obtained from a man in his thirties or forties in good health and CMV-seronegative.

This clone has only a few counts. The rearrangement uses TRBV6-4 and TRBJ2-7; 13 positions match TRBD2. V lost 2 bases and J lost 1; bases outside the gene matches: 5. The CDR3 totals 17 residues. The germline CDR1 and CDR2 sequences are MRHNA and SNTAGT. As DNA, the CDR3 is TGTGCCAGCAGTGACGGGACTAGCGGGGAAGTTTCCTACGAGCAGTACTTC. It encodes CASSDGTSGEVSYEQYF.

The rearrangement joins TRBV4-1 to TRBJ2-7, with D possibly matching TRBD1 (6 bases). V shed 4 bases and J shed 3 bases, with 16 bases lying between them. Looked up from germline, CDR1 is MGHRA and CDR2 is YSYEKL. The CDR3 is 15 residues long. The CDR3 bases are TGCGCCAGCAGCCTCCAGAGGGGGAGTCTCTACGAGCAGTACTTC. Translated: CASSLQRGSLYEQYF.

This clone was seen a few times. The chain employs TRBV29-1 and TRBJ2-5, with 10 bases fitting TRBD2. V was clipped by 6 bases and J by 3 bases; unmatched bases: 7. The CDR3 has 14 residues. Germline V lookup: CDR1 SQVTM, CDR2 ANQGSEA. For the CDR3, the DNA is TGCAGCGTAGAGCTAGCGGGAGAGGAAGAGACCCAGTACTTC. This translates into CSVELAGEEETQYF.

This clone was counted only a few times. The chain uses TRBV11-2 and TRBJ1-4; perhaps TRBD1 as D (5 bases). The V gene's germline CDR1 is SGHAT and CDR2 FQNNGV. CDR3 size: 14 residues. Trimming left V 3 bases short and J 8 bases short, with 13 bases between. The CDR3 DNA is TGTGCCAGCAGCTTTGTTAGACCAGGGGAAAAACTGTTTTTT. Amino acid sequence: CASSFVRPGEKLFF.

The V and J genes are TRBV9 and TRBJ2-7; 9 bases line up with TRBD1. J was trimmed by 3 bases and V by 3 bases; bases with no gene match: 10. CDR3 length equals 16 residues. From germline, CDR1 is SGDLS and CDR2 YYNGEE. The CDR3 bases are TGTGCCAGCAGCGCGTCTGGGGGACAGGGTTTCTACGAGCAGTACTTC. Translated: CASSASGGQGFYEQYF. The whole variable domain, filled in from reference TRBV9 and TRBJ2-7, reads DSGVTQTPKHLITATGQRVTLRCSPRSGDLSVYWYQQSLDQGLQFLIQYYNGEERAKGNILERFSAQQFPDLHSELNLSSLELGDSALYFCASSASGGQGFYEQYFGPGTRLTVT.

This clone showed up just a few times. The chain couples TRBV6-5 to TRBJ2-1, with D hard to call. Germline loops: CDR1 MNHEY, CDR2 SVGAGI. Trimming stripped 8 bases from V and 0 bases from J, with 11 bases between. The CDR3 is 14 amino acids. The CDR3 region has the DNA TGTGCCAGCGGCCCGGGTAGCTCCTACAATGAGCAGTTCTTC. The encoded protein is CASGPGSSYNEQFF.

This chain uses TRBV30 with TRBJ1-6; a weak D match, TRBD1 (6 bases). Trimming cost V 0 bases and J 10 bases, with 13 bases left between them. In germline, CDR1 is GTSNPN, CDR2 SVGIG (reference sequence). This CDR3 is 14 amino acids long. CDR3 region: CAWSVWGGKSPLHF. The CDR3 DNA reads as TGTGCCTGGAGTGTATGGGGGGGCAAATCACCCCTCCACTTT. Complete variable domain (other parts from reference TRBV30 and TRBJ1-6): SQTIHQWPATLVQPVGSPLSLECTVEGTSNPNLYWYRQAAGRGLQLLFYSVGIGQISSEVPQNLSASRPQDRQFILSSKKLLLSDSGFYLCAWSVWGGKSPLHFGNGTRLTVT.

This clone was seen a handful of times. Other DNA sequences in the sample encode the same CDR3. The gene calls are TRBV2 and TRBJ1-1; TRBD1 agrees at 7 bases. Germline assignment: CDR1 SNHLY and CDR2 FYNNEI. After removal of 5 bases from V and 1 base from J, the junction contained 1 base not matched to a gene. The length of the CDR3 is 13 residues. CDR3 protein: CASSRQGNTEAFF. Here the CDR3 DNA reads TGTGCCAGCAGTAGACAGGGGAACACTGAAGCTTTCTTT.

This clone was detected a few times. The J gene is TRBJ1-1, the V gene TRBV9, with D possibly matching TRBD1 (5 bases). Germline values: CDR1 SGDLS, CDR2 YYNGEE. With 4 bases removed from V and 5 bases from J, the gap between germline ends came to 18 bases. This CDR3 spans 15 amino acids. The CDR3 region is CASSPAQGAWTEAFF. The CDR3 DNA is TGTGCCAGCAGCCCAGCTCAGGGTGCGTGGACTGAAGCTTTCTTT.

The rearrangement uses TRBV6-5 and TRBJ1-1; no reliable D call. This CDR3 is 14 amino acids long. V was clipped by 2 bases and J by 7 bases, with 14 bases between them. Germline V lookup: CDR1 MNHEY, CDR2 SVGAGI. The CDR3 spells CASSYRTGNFEAFF. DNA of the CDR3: TGTGCCAGCAGTTACAGGACCGGGAATTTTGAAGCTTTCTTT.

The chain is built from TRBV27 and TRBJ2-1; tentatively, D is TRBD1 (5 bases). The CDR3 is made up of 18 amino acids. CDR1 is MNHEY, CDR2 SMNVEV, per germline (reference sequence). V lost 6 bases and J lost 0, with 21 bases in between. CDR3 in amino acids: CASSSDTYWGSSYNEQFF. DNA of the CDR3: TGTGCCAGCAGCTCTGACACCTACTGGGGCAGCTCCTACAATGAGCAGTTCTTC.

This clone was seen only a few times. CDR3 amino acids: CASSFGGEKLFF. The CDR3 DNA reads TGTGCCAGCAGCTTCGGGGGGGAAAAACTGTTTTTT. The chain employs TRBV7-8 and TRBJ1-4, with D perhaps matching TRBD1 (5 bases). Germline CDR1 and CDR2: SGHVS and FQNEAQ. The CDR3 length is 12 residues. The V gene lost 3 bases and the J gene lost 8 bases, with 7 bases spanning the gap.

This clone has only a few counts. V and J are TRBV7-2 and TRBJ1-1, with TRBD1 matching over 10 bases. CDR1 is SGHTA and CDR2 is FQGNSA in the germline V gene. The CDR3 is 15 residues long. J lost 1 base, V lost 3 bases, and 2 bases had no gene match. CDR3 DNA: TGTGCCAGCAGCTTGACAGGGGGCTGGAACACTGAAGCTTTCTTT. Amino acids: CASSLTGGWNTEAFF.

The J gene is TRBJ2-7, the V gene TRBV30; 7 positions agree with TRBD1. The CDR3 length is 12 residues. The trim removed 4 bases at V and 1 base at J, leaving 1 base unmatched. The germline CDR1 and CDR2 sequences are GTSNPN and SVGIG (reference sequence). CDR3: CAWTTGSYEQYF. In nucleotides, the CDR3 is TGTGCCTGGACGACAGGGTCCTACGAGCAGTACTTC.

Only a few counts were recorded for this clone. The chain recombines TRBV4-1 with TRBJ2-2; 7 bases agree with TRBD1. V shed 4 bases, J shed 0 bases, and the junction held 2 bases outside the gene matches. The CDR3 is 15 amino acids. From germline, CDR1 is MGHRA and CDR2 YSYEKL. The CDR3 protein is CASSRDRSNTGELFF. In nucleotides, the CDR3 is TGCGCCAGCAGCCGGGACAGATCGAACACCGGGGAGCTGTTTTTT.

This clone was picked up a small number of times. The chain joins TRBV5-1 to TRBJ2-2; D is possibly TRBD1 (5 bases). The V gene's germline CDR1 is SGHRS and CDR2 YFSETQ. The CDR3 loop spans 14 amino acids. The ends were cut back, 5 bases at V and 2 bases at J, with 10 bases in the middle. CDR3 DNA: TGCGCCAGCAGATTAACAGGCAACACCGGGGAGCTGTTTTTT. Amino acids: CASRLTGNTGELFF. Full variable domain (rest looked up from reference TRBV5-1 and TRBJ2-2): KAGVTQTPRYLIKTRGQQVTLSCSPISGHRSVSWYQQTPGQGLQFLFEYFSETQRNKGNFPGRFSGRQFSNSRSEMNVSTLELGDSALYLCASRLTGNTGELFFGEGSRLTVL.

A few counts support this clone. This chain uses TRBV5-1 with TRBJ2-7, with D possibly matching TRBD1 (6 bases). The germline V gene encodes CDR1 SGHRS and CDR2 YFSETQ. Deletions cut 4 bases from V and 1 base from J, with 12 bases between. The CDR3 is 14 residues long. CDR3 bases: TGCGCCAGCAGCCCTCGACAGGAGTCCTACGAGCAGTACTTC. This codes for CASSPRQESYEQYF.

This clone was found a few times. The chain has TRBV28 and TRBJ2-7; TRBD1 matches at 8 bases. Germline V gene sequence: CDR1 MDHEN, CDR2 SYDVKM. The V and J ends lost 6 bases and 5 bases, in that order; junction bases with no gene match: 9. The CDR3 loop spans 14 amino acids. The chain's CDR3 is CASRDLTGVNEQYF. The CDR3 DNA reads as TGTGCCAGCAGGGACCTGACAGGGGTCAACGAGCAGTACTTC.

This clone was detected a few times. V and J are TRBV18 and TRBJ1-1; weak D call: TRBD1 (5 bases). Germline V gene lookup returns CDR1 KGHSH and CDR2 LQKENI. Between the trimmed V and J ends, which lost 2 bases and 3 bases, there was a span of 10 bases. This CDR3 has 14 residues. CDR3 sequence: CASSPWGTYTEAFF. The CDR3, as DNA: TGTGCCAGCTCACCATGGGGGACTTACACTGAAGCTTTCTTT.

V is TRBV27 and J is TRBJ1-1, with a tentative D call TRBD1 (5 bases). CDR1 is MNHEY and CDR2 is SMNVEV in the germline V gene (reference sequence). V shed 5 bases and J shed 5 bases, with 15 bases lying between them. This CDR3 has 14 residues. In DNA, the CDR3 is TGTGCCAGCAGTACCGCCCCAGGGAGGACTGAAGCTTTCTTT. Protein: CASSTAPGRTEAFF.

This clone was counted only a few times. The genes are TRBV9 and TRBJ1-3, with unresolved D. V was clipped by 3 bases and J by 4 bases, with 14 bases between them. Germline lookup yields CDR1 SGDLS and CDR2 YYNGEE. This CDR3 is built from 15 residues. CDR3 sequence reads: CASSATEVRGNTIYF. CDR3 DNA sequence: TGTGCCAGCAGCGCCACGGAGGTGAGGGGAAACACCATATATTTT.